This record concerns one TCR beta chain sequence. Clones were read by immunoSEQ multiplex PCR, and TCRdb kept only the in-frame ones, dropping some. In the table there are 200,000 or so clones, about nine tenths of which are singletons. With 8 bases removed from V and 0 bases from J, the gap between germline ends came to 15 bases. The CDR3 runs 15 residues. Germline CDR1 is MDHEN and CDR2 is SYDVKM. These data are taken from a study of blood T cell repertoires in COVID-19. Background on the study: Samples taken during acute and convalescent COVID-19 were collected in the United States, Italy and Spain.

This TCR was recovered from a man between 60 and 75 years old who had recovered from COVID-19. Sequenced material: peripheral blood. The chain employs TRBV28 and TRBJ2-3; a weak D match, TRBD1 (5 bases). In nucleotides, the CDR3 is TGTGCCAGCTTGGGGCGACCGTCTAGCACAGATACGCAGTATTTT. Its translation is CASLGRPSSTDTQYF.